In this sample, the clone carrying this TCR beta chain turned up once. This sample is drawn from a study of cytomegalovirus exposure and HLA in healthy donors. Primers: 60 Vbeta forward and 13 Jbeta reverse. Profiled with immunoSEQ multiplex PCR; TCRdb holds only in-frame clones, not every one. The sample has about 160,000 clones; 70% to 80% are singletons. The CDR3 covers 15 residues. Trimming took 0 bases from V and 7 from J, leaving 12 bases between them. Per germline, CDR1 MNHEY and CDR2 SVGAGI. Sequences were obtained from PBMCs. This sequence originates from a man aged 35-49 years in good health and CMV-seronegative. The V call is TRBV6-5, the J call TRBJ2-2; D is perhaps TRBD2 (6 bases). In nucleotides, the CDR3 is TGTGCCAGCAGTTACTCGAGGCTAGCGCACGGGGAGCTGTTTTTT. This gives the protein CASSYSRLAHGELFF.